A selection of T cell receptor beta chains follows, all from one sample in a study of cytomegalovirus exposure and HLA in healthy donors. Using immunoSEQ multiplex PCR, the repertoire was profiled, and TCRdb retains in-frame clones only, with some absent. In the table there are about 160,000 clones, roughly nine tenths of which are singletons. Specimen: PBMCs. These receptors came from a woman under 30 in good health and CMV-seropositive. Both conserved end residues are trimmed from each CDR3.

v_call,j_call,cdr3_aa
TRBV7-8,TRBJ1-4,ASSLVRGNNEKLF
TRBV29-1,TRBJ2-3,SVGTSFNTQY
TRBV2,TRBJ2-5,ACKRLAGARAIQETQY
TRBV10-3,TRBJ2-2,AITGVRAGELF
TRBV18,TRBJ1-1,ASSPRGGETEAF
TRBV27,TRBJ2-2,ASSPRTAYTGELF
TRBV7-3,TRBJ2-5,ASSLRRGETQY
TRBV28,TRBJ2-7,ASSLAGGQGVWEQY
TRBV13,TRBJ2-7,ASSVNRGQAPYEQY
TRBV28,TRBJ2-1,ASTSADLYNEQF
TRBV5-1,TRBJ2-4,ASSPLGRVNKNIQY
TRBV19,TRBJ2-1,ASSPAGNPYNEQF
TRBV5-4,TRBJ2-2,ASSVRLAGTGELF
TRBV1,TRBJ2-7,TSSALYARGDEQY
TRBV7-9,TRBJ2-2,ASSRRTGENAGELF
TRBV18,TRBJ2-7,ASSPPGQGFYEQY
TRBV11-2,TRBJ2-1,ASSWRASGSYNEQF
TRBV27,TRBJ2-7,ASSPGLAGGLAYEQY
TRBV2,TRBJ1-5,ASTEGGSGNQPQH
TRBV27,TRBJ2-3,ASSASAGTDTQY
TRBV21-1,TRBJ1-1,ASNAWPGRGNTEAF
TRBV18,TRBJ2-7,ASSTDRGGEQY
TRBV9,TRBJ1-3,ASSVQASGNTIY
TRBV10-3,TRBJ2-1,AISATGYEQF
TRBV27,TRBJ1-1,ASRKGLRSTTTEAF
TRBV19,TRBJ2-3,ASSIERGQGRSTDTQY
TRBV4-1,TRBJ1-1,ASSQLGAGLGTEAF
TRBV28,TRBJ2-5,ASSWGGEETQY
TRBV19,TRBJ2-7,ASTPQAGFSYEQY
TRBV28,TRBJ1-4,ASSATGTNEKLF
TRBV5-1,TRBJ2-1,ASSRDRRLTNEQF
TRBV28,TRBJ1-2,ASVYGGTVYGYT
TRBV11-3,TRBJ2-1,ASSEGSGDEQF
TRBV4-1,TRBJ1-2,ASSPGGAYGYT